This note documents a single T cell receptor beta chain sequence. Its cognate antigen is unknown. The TCR beta CDR3 regions underwent amplification using RNA transcripts as the source. TCR CDR3 underwent first-round RT-PCR with the HTBI primer set. MiXCR was run by TCRdb on the multiplex PCR reads, yielding one entry per CDR3 protein. Found here are fewer than 900,000 distinct CDR3 sequences, under 20% of them singletons; the top ten hold roughly a sixth. The data belong to a study of T cells in Graves' hyperthyroidism and ophthalmopathy. Looking at the study overall: Before any treatment, at initial diagnosis, peripheral blood was collected.

Aged 18 to 65, the patients had hyperthyroidism that was newly diagnosed and had lasted under 2 months. Findings and limits, study-wide: Most clonotypes that expanded in the thyroid above 0.001 also showed up in blood.

The V and J ends lost 5 bases and 3 bases respectively, with 16 bases between them. This CDR3 has 15 residues. Germline V gene lookup returns CDR1 SEHNR and CDR2 FQNEAQ (reference sequence). This receptor was identified in a woman aged 45-59 years with Graves' hyperthyroidism that later progressed to Graves' ophthalmopathy. This chain links TRBV7-9 with TRBJ1-1, with D perhaps TRBD1 (6 bases). The material sequenced was blood. The CDR3: CASSQTTGPDTEAFF. The CDR3 DNA reads as TGTGCCAGCAGCCAAACCACAGGGCCCGACACTGAAGCTTTCTTT.